This T cell receptor beta chain was captured by sequencing in a study of control samples from healthy donors and cancer patients. The length of the CDR3 is 14 residues. The V end was cut by 4 bases, the J end by 7 bases, with 16 bases between. Germline CDR1 and CDR2: MDHEN and SYDVKM. The protocol was immunoSEQ multiplex PCR, while the TCRdb copy is restricted to in-frame clones and leaves out a portion. In the table there are 70,000 to 85,000 clones, around 84% of which are singletons. The receptor comes from a man aged 55 to 70 with head and neck cancer. Sample: PBMCs. This chain connects TRBV28 to TRBJ1-2, with D perhaps TRBD1 (5 bases). The CDR3 loop reads CASSYFQGGRGYTF. The CDR3 DNA is TGTGCCAGCAGTTATTTCCAGGGAGGTCGTGGCTACACCTTC.